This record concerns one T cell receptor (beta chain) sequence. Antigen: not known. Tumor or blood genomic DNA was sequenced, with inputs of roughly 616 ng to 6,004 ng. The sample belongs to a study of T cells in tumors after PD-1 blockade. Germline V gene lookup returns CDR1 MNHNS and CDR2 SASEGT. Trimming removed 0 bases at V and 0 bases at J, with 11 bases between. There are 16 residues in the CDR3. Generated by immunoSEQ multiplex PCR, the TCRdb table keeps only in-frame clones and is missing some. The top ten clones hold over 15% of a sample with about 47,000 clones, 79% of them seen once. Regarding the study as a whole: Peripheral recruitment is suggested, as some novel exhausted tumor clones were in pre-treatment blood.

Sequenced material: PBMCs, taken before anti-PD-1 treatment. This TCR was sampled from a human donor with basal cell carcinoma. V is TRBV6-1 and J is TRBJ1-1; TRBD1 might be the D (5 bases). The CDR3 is CASSEALWGVNTEAFF. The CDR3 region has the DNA TGTGCCAGCAGTGAAGCGCTCTGGGGGGTGAACACTGAAGCTTTCTTT.